This T cell receptor beta chain stems from a study of cytomegalovirus exposure and HLA in healthy donors. Worth noting for this clone: Antigen specificity is unknown.

It was with 60 Vbeta and 13 Jbeta primers that the PCR ran. The authors' processing: The authors later counted tens of millions of unique TCR beta chains, 8.5 million to 13 million of them shared. Clones were sequenced by immunoSEQ multiplex PCR, and TCRdb holds only the in-frame ones, with some missing. Clone size and the V and J calls come from that table; the DNA yielded D and trimming. The sample carries roughly 77,000 clones, 65% to 70% recorded once. General study points: Reported results showed that the classifier diagnosed cytomegalovirus status with high specificity and sensitivity.

This sequence was found in a woman aged 45-65 years in good health and CMV-seropositive. Sequencing input: PBMCs.

CDR3 loop: CASSLGPRDSRTEAFF. CDR3 DNA: TGTGCCAGCAGCTTAGGTCCAAGGGACTCCCGGACTGAAGCTTTCTTT. This chain joins TRBV11-2 and TRBJ1-1, with D possibly TRBD1 on 5 matching bases. There are 16 residues in the CDR3. V lost 1 base, J lost 5 bases, and 17 bases lay in between. The V gene's germline CDR1 is SGHAT and CDR2 FQNNGV. Looking up the rest from reference TRBV11-2 and TRBJ1-1 gives the full variable domain: EAGVAQSPRYKIIEKRQSVAFWCNPISGHATLYWYQQILGQGPKLLIQFQNNGVVDDSQLPKDRFSAERLKGVDSTLKIQPAKLEDSAVYLCASSLGPRDSRTEAFFGQGTRLTVV.